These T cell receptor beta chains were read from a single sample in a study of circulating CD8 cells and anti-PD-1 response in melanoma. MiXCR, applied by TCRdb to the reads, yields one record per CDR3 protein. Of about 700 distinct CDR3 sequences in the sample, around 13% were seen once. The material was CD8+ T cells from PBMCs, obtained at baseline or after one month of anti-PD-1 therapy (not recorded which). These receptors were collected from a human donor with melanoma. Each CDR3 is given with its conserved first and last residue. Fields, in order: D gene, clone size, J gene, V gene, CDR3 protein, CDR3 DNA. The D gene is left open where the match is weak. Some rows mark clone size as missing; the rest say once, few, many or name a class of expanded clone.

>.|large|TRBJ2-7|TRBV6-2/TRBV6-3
CASSYDAGSYEQYF
TGTGCCAGCAGTTACGATGCGGGATCATACGAGCAGTACTTC
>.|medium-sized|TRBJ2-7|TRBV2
CASSEFEGPSSYEQYF
TGTGCCAGCAGTGAATTTGAGGGCCCCTCCTCCTACGAGCAGTACTTC
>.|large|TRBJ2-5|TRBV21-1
CASSKRVADSNQETQYF
TGTGCCAGCAGCAAAAGGGTAGCGGATTCCAACCAAGAGACCCAGTACTTC
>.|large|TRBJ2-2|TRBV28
CASSTLVPGELFF
TGTGCCAGCAGTACCCTGGTACCCGGGGAGCTGTTTTTT
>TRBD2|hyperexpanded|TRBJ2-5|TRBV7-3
CASSPAGAGETQYF
TGTGCCAGCAGTCCAGCGGGAGCCGGAGAGACCCAGTACTTC
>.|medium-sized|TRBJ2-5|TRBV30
CAWKGQETQYF
TGTGCCTGGAAGGGCCAGGAGACCCAGTACTTC
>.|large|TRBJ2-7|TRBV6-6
CASSYSETRMNEQYF
TGTGCCAGCAGTTACTCGGAGACTAGGATGAACGAGCAGTACTTC
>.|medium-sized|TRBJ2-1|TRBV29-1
CSVEGGIEQFF
TGCAGCGTTGAGGGCGGGATTGAGCAGTTCTTC
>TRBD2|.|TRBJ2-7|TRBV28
CASSLLAGAYEQYF
TGTGCCAGCAGTTTACTAGCGGGAGCCTACGAGCAGTACTTC
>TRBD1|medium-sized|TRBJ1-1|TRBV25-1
CASTRADREVTEAFF
TGTGCCAGCACTAGGGCGGACAGGGAGGTGACTGAAGCTTTCTTT
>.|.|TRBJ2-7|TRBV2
CASCEGHFYEQYF
TGTGCCAGCTGCGAGGGGCATTTCTACGAGCAGTACTTC
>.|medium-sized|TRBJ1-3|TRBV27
CASSSRRHSISGNTIYF
TGTGCCAGCAGTTCGAGGCGCCACTCGATCTCTGGAAACACCATATATTTT
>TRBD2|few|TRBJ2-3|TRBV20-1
CSANRLAGESYDTQYF
TGCAGTGCCAACCGACTAGCGGGGGAGTCCTATGATACGCAGTATTTT
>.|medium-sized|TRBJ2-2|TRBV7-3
CASSSGGTGELFF
TGTGCCAGCAGCTCGGGTGGGACCGGGGAGCTGTTTTTT
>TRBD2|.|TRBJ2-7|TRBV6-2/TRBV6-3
CASSHGLAGAYEQYF
TGTGCCAGCAGTCACGGACTAGCGGGAGCCTACGAGCAGTACTTC
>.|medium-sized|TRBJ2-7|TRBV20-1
CSAYMEAGGYSYEQYF
TGCAGTGCATACATGGAGGCAGGGGGGTACTCCTACGAGCAGTACTTC
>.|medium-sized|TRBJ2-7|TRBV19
CASSSPFQRAPYEQYF
TGTGCCAGTAGTAGCCCTTTCCAGCGGGCCCCCTACGAGCAGTACTTC
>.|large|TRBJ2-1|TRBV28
CASNSEIGTVLVDEQFF
TGTGCCAGCAACTCTGAGATCGGGACCGTATTAGTCGACGAGCAGTTCTTC
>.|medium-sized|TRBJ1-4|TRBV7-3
CASSLTQATNEKLFF
TGTGCCAGCAGCTTAACACAAGCAACTAATGAAAAACTGTTTTTT
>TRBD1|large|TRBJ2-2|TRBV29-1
CSVVGTGPGELFF
TGCAGCGTTGTTGGGACAGGGCCCGGGGAGCTGTTTTTT
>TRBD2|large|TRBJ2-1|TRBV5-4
CASSFPSGGGNEQFF
TGTGCCAGCAGCTTTCCTAGCGGGGGCGGGAATGAGCAGTTCTTC
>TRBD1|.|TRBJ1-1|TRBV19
CASSAPGQGADTEAFF
TGTGCCAGTAGTGCCCCGGGACAGGGGGCTGACACTGAAGCTTTCTTT
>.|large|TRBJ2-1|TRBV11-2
CASSLANEQFF
TGTGCCAGCAGCTTAGCGAATGAGCAGTTCTTC
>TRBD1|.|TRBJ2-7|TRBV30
CAWSVPDRVKQQYF
TGTGCCTGGAGTGTACCGGACAGGGTAAAACAGCAGTACTTC
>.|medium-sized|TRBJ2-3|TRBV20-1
CSPTLNGGSSTDTQYF
TGCAGCCCCACCCTAAACGGCGGTTCTAGCACAGATACGCAGTATTTT
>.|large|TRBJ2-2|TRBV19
CASSPAEGRNTGELFF
TGTGCCAGTAGCCCGGCGGAGGGCCGGAACACCGGGGAGCTGTTTTTT
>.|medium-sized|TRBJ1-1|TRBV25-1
CASSEQQGSNTEAFF
TGTGCCAGCAGTGAACAACAGGGATCTAACACTGAAGCTTTCTTT
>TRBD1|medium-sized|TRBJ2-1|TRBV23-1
CASSLRGLGNEQFF
TGCGCCAGCAGTCTCAGGGGGCTTGGGAATGAGCAGTTCTTC
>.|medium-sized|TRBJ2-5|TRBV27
CASSLWSQETQYF
TGTGCCAGCAGTTTATGGTCGCAAGAGACCCAGTACTTC
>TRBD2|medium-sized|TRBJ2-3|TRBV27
CASNTAGGPDTQYF
TGTGCCAGCAATACAGCGGGGGGGCCAGATACGCAGTATTTT
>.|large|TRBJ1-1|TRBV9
CASSVGSMNTEAFF
TGTGCCAGCAGCGTAGGTTCTATGAACACTGAAGCTTTCTTT
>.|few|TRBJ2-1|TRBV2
CASSESSTPYNEQLF
TGTGCCAGCAGTGAATCCTCGACCCCTTACAATGAGCAGCTCTTC
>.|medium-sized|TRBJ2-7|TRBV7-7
CLTLTRPSYEQYF
TGTCTCACTCTTACACGGCCCTCCTACGAGCAGTACTTC
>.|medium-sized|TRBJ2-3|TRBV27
CASSLGGNTQYF
TGTGCCAGCAGTTTAGGAGGGAATACGCAGTATTTT
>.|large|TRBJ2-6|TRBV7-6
CASSLGQVGANVLTF
TGTGCCAGCAGCCTGGGGCAGGTTGGGGCCAACGTCCTGACTTTC
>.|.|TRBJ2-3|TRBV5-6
CASSRGNPRDTQYF
TGTGCCAGCAGCCGCGGGAATCCTCGAGATACGCAGTATTTT
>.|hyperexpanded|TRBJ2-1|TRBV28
CASSLPPGNEQFF
TGTGCCAGCAGCCTCCCCCCAGGGAATGAGCAGTTCTTC
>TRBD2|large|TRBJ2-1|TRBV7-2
CARSREFLGNEQFF
TGTGCCAGGTCGCGGGAGTTCTTGGGCAATGAGCAGTTCTTC
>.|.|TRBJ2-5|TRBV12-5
CASGLGYQETQYF
TGTGCTAGTGGTTTGGGGTACCAAGAGACCCAGTACTTC
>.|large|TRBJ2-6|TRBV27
CASSLTGSGANVLTF
TGTGCCAGCAGTTTAACCGGCTCTGGGGCCAACGTCCTGACTTTC
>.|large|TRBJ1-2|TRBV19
CASSIGGSGYTF
TGTGCCAGTAGTATCGGAGGAAGTGGCTACACCTTC
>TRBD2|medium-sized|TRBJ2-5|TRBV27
CASSSSGLAVYF
TGTGCCAGCAGTTCTTCCGGACTAGCGGTGTACTTC
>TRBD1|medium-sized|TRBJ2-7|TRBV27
CASRVQGVPYEQYF
TGTGCCAGCAGGGTACAGGGGGTTCCCTACGAGCAGTACTTC
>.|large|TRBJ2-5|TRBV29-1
CSVRDDGYQETQYF
TGCAGCGTCCGGGATGACGGGTACCAAGAGACCCAGTACTTC
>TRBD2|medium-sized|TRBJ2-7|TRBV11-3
CASSGGGSEQYF
TGTGCCAGCAGCGGCGGGGGTAGCGAGCAGTACTTC